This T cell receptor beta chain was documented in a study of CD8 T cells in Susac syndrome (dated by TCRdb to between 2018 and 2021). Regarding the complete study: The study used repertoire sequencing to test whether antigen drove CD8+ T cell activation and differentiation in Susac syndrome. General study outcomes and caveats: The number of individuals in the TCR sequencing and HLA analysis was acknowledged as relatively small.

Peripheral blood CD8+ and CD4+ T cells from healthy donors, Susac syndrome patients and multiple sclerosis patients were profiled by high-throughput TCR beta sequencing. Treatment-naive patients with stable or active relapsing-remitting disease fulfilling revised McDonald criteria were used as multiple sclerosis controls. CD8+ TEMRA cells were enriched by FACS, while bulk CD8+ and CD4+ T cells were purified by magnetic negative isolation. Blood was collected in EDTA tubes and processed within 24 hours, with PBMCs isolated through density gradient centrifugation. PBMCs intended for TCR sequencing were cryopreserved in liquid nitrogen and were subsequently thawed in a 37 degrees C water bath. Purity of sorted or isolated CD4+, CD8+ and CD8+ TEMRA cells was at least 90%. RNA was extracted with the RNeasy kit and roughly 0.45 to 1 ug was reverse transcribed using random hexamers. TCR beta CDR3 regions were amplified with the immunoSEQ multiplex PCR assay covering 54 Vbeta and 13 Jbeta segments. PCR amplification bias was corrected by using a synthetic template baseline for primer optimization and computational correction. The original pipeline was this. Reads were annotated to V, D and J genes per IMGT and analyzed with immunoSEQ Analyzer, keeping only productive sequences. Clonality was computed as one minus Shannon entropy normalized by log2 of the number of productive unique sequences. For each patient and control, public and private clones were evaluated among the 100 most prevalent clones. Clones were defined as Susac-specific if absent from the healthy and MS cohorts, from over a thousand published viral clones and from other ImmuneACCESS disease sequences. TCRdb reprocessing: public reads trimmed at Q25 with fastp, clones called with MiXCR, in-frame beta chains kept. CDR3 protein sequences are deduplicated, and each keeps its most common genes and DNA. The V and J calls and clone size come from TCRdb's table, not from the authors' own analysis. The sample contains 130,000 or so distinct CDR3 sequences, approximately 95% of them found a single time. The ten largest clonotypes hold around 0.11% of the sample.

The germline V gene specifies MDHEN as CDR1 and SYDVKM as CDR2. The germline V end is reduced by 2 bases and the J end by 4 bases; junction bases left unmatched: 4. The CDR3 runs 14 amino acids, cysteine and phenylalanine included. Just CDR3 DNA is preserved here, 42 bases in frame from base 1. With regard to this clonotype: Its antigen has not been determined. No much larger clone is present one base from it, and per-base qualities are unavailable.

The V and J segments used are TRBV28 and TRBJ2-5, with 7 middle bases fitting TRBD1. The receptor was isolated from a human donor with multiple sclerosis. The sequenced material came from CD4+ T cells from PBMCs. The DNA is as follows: TGTGCCAGCAGTTTAAGGGGGCGCGGAGAGACCCAGTACTTC. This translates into CASSLRGRGETQYF.